This T cell receptor beta chain stems from a study of T cell repertoires in cytomegalovirus infection (dated by TCRdb to the late 2010s). For the study in its entirety: Alongside well-studied HLA-B-restricted epitopes, the peptide stimulations were aimed at recently identified HLA-C-restricted CMV epitopes, whose presentation resists viral immunomodulation. Donor HLA type was relevant to the analysis, as public TCR beta signatures indicated carriage of CMV infection together with the matching HLA type.

Reading from cysteine to phenylalanine, the CDR3 counts 16 amino acids. Only the CDR3 DNA is retained, 48 bases long and in frame from the first base. CDR1 is given as MNHEY and CDR2 as SVGEGT, both from the germline V gene. V drops 6 bases and J drops 4 bases, leaving 20 bases in between. The sample's treatment or condition label is to be understood as: in vitro stimulation with specific CMV peptide epitopes to enrich CMV-specific T cells. Study-level results and caveats: Cumulative frequency of public TCR beta family members discriminated carriers of CMV infection plus the relevant HLA type in this cohort and an independent roughly 340-donor cohort. In the ex vivo response, HLA-C-restricted CMV-specific TCR beta clonotypes were dominant, and in two of eight donors the single most frequent clonotype came from this HLA-C-restricted group.

On this clonotype itself: The specificity of this receptor is unknown. One base away there is no much larger clone; base qualities are not given.

TCRdb records Illumina HiSeq 1500 as the sequencer. Using fastp trimming at Q25 and MiXCR clonotype assembly, TCRdb reanalyzed the public sequencing data and kept in-frame beta chains. Rows are unified per CDR3 protein, each entry keeping the most common DNA and genes. The sample contains hundreds of thousands of distinct CDR3 sequences, 30% to 40% of them found a single time. In total, the top ten clones hold about a sixth of the sample. The rearranged segments are TRBV6-2 or TRBV6-3 and TRBJ2-3, with a weak D call of TRBD2 (5 bases match). The sample here was cultured PBMCs, taken from culture after CMV antigen stimulation. The source is a human donor in good health (CMV status not recorded). Some clones in this sample may be carry-over from other donors' samples. The CDR3 has the sequence CASSAETSFWPDTQYF. Here is the DNA: TGTGCCAGCAGCGCCGAAACTAGTTTCTGGCCAGATACGCAGTATTTT.